This T cell receptor beta chain was sequenced during a study of blood T cell repertoires in COVID-19 (dated by TCRdb to between 2020 and 2021). In the study overall: Samples from collaborators originated in the United States, Italy and Spain and spanned both the acute and convalescent phases of COVID-19. Samples were obtained from the ongoing ImmuneRACE study (first 160 participants) and from about 1,300 subjects provided by 6 global collaborators. The prospective study material was composed of cDNA or gDNA derived from T cells, B-cell-depleted T cells, or PBMCs. Where available, HLA class I and class II types were obtained from metadata supplied by the sample provider rather than from assay-based typing. The dataset comprised deeply sampled blood TCRbeta repertoires from subjects exposed to, actively infected with, or recovered from COVID-19. A de-identified subject ID, COVID-19 status, age in years and sex were almost always included in the sample metadata. The repertoires were released in a freely available public database meant as a resource for research on the immune response to SARS-CoV-2. Study-wide findings and limitations: The amount of clinical and demographic metadata varied by source and participant and was provided uncurated.

A word on this clone: No cognate antigen has been identified for it. Qualities for individual bases were not recorded, and no much larger clone is one base off.

The CDR3 runs 13 residues from the cysteine to the phenylalanine. This entry keeps only the CDR3 DNA: 39 bases, framed from base 1. Compared with germline, V lacks 11 bases and J lacks 2 bases; bases without a gene match: 7. For CDR1 and CDR2, the germline V gene lists SNHLY and FYNNEI. A second Seattle source provided samples from volunteer blood donors who had recovered from COVID-19. Each collaborating institution followed its own protocols to collect whole blood in K2EDTA tubes. For TCRbeta analysis, collaborators shipped samples as frozen whole blood, isolated PBMCs, or DNA extracted from either of those sample types. TCRbeta CDR3 regions were amplified from genomic DNA by means of the immunoSEQ Assay, a bias-controlled multiplex PCR. The study's own analysis went as follows. Nucleated cell counts per sample were estimated from amplification of reference gene primers within the assay. Sequence reads were collapsed and filtered to measure the absolute abundance of every unique TCRbeta CDR3 rearrangement. For each sample, productive Simpson clonality was calculated by taking the square root of Simpson's diversity index across productive rearrangements. The immuneACCESS repertoire file appears here via TCRdb, limited to in-frame rearrangements. These files lack a portion of the clones; in checked studies, under half of the deficit traces to unresolved V genes, and the cause of the others is not known. For V, J and clone size, that table is used; D and trimming come from the DNA. In all, the sample holds around 220,000 clones, and roughly 84% of those were seen once. The ten largest clones take up approximately 2.1% of the sample.

The receptor comes from a woman in her 40s who had recovered from COVID-19. The V and J genes are TRBV2 and TRBJ1-2; 8 junctional bases match TRBD1. Specimen: peripheral blood. The DNA is as follows: TGTGCCGAGGGGGACAGGCCAAACTATGGCTACACCTTC. Its protein is CAEGDRPNYGYTF.